These 4 T cell receptor beta chains were all obtained from the same sample, sequenced in a study of cytomegalovirus exposure and HLA in healthy donors. The primer mix had 60 Vbeta and 13 Jbeta primers. The method was immunoSEQ multiplex PCR; TCRdb's version includes in-frame clones alone and lacks a portion of them. The table shows about 130,000 clones, with roughly 80% occurring only once. The sample comprised PBMCs. These receptor sequences come from a woman aged 50 to 65 in good health and CMV-seronegative.

This sequence joins TRBV28 and TRBJ1-5; D is possibly TRBD1 (6 bases). V was trimmed by 3 bases and J by 0 bases, leaving 12 bases between them. This CDR3 comprises 16 residues. The germline CDR1 and CDR2 sequences are MDHEN and SYDVKM. The CDR3 loop reads CASSLGALGSNQPQHF. In DNA, the CDR3 is TGTGCCAGCAGTTTGGGGGCTTTGGGTAGCAATCAGCCCCAGCATTTT.

The rearrangement joins TRBV11-2 to TRBJ1-1, with D possibly TRBD1 on 6 matching bases. The CDR3 is 14 residues long. CDR1 and CDR2 (germline): SGHAT, FQNNGV. V lost 5 bases, J lost 4 bases, and 14 bases lay in between. The CDR3 protein is CASSIQGSRTEAFF. CDR3 in DNA: TGTGCCAGCAGCATACAGGGAAGTCGCACTGAAGCTTTCTTT.

The rearrangement uses TRBV30 and TRBJ2-5; 10 positions agree with TRBD2. The J call may be wrong; the DNA end is better matched by TRBJ2-7. In germline, CDR1 is GTSNPN, CDR2 SVGIG (reference sequence). The CDR3 is made up of 15 amino acids. In nucleotides, the CDR3 is TGTGCCTGGAGTGTTAGGCTAGCGGGAGCCTACGAGCAGTACTTC. It specifies CAWSVRLAGAYEQYF.

The V gene is TRBV27, the J gene TRBJ2-7; possible D gene TRBD2, 5 bases. V lost 6 bases to trimming and J lost 2 bases, with 20 bases between them. The CDR3 extends over 16 amino acids. The germline gives CDR1 MNHEY, CDR2 SMNVEV (reference sequence). DNA for the CDR3: TGTGCCAGCAGAACTCTAGCTCGGGCGAGAACCTACGAGCAGTACTTC. This translates into CASRTLARARTYEQYF.